Listed here is a single TCR beta chain. A COVID-19 case had been met by exposed participants during the 2 weeks before study entry. The sample comes from a study of blood T cell repertoires in COVID-19. Study-wide context: Whether acute or convalescent, the COVID-19 samples came from the United States, Italy and Spain.

Produced via immunoSEQ multiplex PCR; TCRdb's table is partial and in-frame only. In the table there are 350,000 to 450,000 clones, approximately 91% of which are singletons. CDR1 is GTSNPN, CDR2 SVGIG, per germline (reference sequence). Deletions cut 2 bases from V and 4 bases from J, with 12 bases between. The CDR3 is 13 amino acids. The V gene is TRBV30, the J gene TRBJ2-7; D perhaps matches TRBD2 (6 bases). The sequence came from a woman aged 40 to 55 who had been exposed to COVID-19. Sequencing was carried out using PBMCs or T cells enriched from blood (not recorded which). The CDR3 DNA sequence: TGTGCCTGGAGTTCTGGCGGGGAGTACGAGCAGTACTTC. Translation: CAWSSGGEYEQYF. Filled out from reference TRBV30 and TRBJ2-7, the complete variable domain reads SQTIHQWPATLVQPVGSPLSLECTVEGTSNPNLYWYRQAAGRGLQLLFYSVGIGQISSEVPQNLSASRPQDRQFILSSKKLLLSDSGFYLCAWSSGGEYEQYFGPGTRLTVT.